This T cell receptor beta chain was identified in a study of blood T cell repertoires in COVID-19. Study as a whole: The United States, Italy and Spain supplied acute and convalescent COVID-19 samples. Nucleic acid was either cDNA or gDNA, and it came from T cells, B-cell-depleted T cells, or PBMCs.

CDR1 KGHSH and CDR2 LQKENI come from the germline V gene. V was pared by 6 bases and J by 0 bases, with 14 bases between. The CDR3 has 15 residues. Authors' data handling: Reference gene primer amplification yielded estimated nucleated cell counts. Data came from immunoSEQ multiplex PCR; TCRdb stores just in-frame clones and leaves some out. V and J calls and clone size are copied from that table; D and trimming were computed from the DNA. The sample records around 220,000 clones, about 91% being singletons. This study enrolled people aged about 18 to 95 from about 26 US geographic areas. This receptor was taken from a woman aged 45-65 years with acute COVID-19. The sample comprised PBMCs or T cells enriched from blood (not recorded which). This chain links TRBV18 with TRBJ1-2; no clear D gene. The CDR3 sequence: CASSLTEKTNYGYTF. The DNA for the CDR3 is TGTGCCAGCTCCCTAACAGAGAAAACTAACTATGGCTACACCTTC.